This TCR beta chain was recovered during a study of shared clonotypes between healthy human individuals. The naive CD8 subset, CD45RO-negative cells positively selected for CCR7, excluded terminally differentiated effector memory CD45RA+ cells. The repertoire was sequenced with immunoSEQ multiplex PCR; TCRdb's copy has only in-frame clones and lacks some. The repertoire holds 2 million or so clones, with less than 95% as singletons. Per the germline V gene, CDR1 is SNHLY and CDR2 is FYNNEI. V dropped 6 bases and J dropped 5; count of bases not matched to a gene: 13. The CDR3 sequence is 17 residues long.

This receptor was taken from a man younger than 35 in good health. The genes are TRBV2 and TRBJ1-6; TRBD1 matches 7 bases. Sequenced: naive CD8+ T cells sorted from blood. CDR3: CASSLIDRAEDNSPLHF. Here the CDR3 DNA reads TGTGCCAGCAGCCTTATCGACAGGGCGGAGGATAATTCACCCCTCCACTTT.